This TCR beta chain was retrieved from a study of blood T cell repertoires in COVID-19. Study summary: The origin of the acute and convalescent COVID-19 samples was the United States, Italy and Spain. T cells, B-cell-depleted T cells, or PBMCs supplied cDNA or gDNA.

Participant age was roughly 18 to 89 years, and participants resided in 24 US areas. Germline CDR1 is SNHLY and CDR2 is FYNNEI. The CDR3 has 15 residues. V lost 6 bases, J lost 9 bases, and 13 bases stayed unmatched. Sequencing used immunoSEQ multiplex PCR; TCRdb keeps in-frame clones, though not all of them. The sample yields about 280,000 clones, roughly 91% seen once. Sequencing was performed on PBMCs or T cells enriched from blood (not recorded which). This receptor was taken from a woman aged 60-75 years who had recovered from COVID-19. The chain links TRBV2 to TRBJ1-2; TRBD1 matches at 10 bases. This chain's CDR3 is CASRDLDRGRMSYTF. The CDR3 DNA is TGTGCCAGCAGGGACTTGGACAGGGGGAGAATGAGCTACACCTTC.